Listed below are T cell receptor beta chains from one sample, sequenced in a study of T cell responses to AZD1222 COVID-19 vaccine. Clones were sequenced by immunoSEQ multiplex PCR, and TCRdb holds only the in-frame ones, with some missing. The sample carries tens of thousands of clones, about 90% recorded once. The sequencing used peripheral blood, collected on day 0 of AZD1222 vaccination. All receptors derive from an adult in good health. Each CDR3 is given with its conserved first and last residue. The D gene is left open where the match is weak. A clone size is listed for some rows: how often the clone was seen (once, few, many), or a class if it is expanded.

V gene	J gene	clone size	D gene	CDR3 protein	CDR3 DNA
TRBV28	TRBJ1-1	-	-	CASKPGFTNTEAFF	TGTGCCAGCAAACCAGGGTTCACGAACACTGAAGCTTTCTTT
TRBV15	TRBJ2-2	once	-	CATSREGSTNTGELFF	TGTGCCACCAGCAGAGAGGGTAGCACGAACACCGGGGAGCTGTTTTTT
TRBV5-4	TRBJ1-5	-	-	CASSLGGASNQPQHF	TGTGCCAGCAGCTTGGGAGGGGCCAGCAATCAGCCCCAGCATTTT
TRBV4-3	TRBJ1-2	few	TRBD1	CASSPGQGLSYTF	TGCGCCAGCAGCCCTGGACAGGGGCTGAGCTACACCTTC
TRBV27	TRBJ2-7	-	-	CASSYRGSYEQYF	TGTGCCAGCAGTTATAGGGGCTCCTACGAGCAGTACTTC
TRBV7-9	TRBJ1-2	-	-	CASSLASQIYGYTF	TGTGCCAGCAGCTTAGCGTCTCAGATCTATGGCTACACCTTC
TRBV7-2	TRBJ2-2	-	TRBD1	CASSRWTGGETGELFF	TGTGCCAGCAGCCGGTGGACAGGGGGCGAAACCGGGGAGCTGTTTTTT
TRBV14	TRBJ2-3	-	TRBD2	CASSRLTSGASTDTQYF	TGTGCCAGCAGCCGCTTGACTAGCGGAGCTAGCACAGATACGCAGTATTTT
TRBV5-6	TRBJ1-2	-	-	CASSKGLPPGGYGYTF	TGTGCCAGCAGCAAGGGACTTCCCCCGGGCGGCTATGGCTACACCTTC
TRBV7-2	TRBJ1-3	few	-	CASSLNRRASSGNTIYF	TGTGCCAGCAGCTTAAACCGTAGGGCTAGCTCTGGAAACACCATATATTTT
TRBV21-1	TRBJ2-7	-	-	CASSRGGTKGRYEQYF	TGTGCCAGCAGCAGGGGAGGGACCAAGGGGCGCTACGAGCAGTACTTC
TRBV27	TRBJ1-2	-	TRBD1	CASSWGTGEYGYTF	TGTGCCAGCAGTTGGGGGACAGGTGAATATGGCTACACCTTC
TRBV28	TRBJ1-4	-	-	CASRSRSGAEKLFF	TGTGCCAGCAGGTCTAGGTCGGGCGCTGAAAAACTGTTTTTT
TRBV30	TRBJ2-7	-	-	CAWSWVQDYEQYF	TGTGCCTGGAGTTGGGTACAGGACTACGAGCAGTACTTC
TRBV2	TRBJ2-1	-	-	CASKRGVVNEQFF	TGTGCCAGCAAGAGGGGCGTAGTGAATGAGCAGTTCTTC
TRBV5-1	TRBJ2-3	-	-	CASSSALDGEAADTQYF	TGCGCCAGCAGCTCTGCCCTAGACGGGGAAGCGGCAGATACGCAGTATTTT
TRBV19	TRBJ1-1	-	-	CASSIVAGLDTEAFF	TGTGCCAGTAGTATAGTGGCGGGGTTGGACACTGAAGCTTTCTTT
TRBV7-2	TRBJ2-3	-	TRBD2	CASSPGLAGGTDTQYF	TGTGCCAGCAGCCCGGGACTAGCGGGGGGCACAGATACGCAGTATTTT
TRBV7-2	TRBJ1-6	-	TRBD1	CASSSPGTVDIPLHF	TGTGCCAGCAGCTCGCCCGGGACAGTGGACATCCCCCTCCACTTT
TRBV6-5	TRBJ2-3	-	-	CASTKWRNADTQYF	TGTGCCAGCACCAAGTGGAGAAACGCAGATACGCAGTATTTT
TRBV25-1	TRBJ1-2	-	-	CASGGTPLGYTF	TGTGCCAGCGGAGGGACCCCACTAGGCTACACCTTC
TRBV29-1	TRBJ1-3	-	-	CSILFGNTIYF	TGCAGCATTTTATTTGGAAACACCATATATTTT
TRBV6-1	TRBJ2-7	-	TRBD1	CASSEATGGAYEQYF	TGTGCCAGCAGTGAAGCAACAGGGGGTGCCTACGAGCAGTACTTC
TRBV7-2	TRBJ1-6	once	TRBD1	CASSTTGGAYNSPLHF	TGTGCCAGCAGCACCACAGGGGGCGCCTATAATTCACCCCTCCACTTT
TRBV29-1	TRBJ1-1	-	TRBD1	CSVARGDTEAFF	TGCAGCGTTGCCAGGGGGGACACTGAAGCTTTCTTT
TRBV21-1	TRBJ1-2	-	-	CASSKSDRAGYTF	TGTGCCAGCAGCAAATCGGACCGAGCTGGCTACACCTTC